This T cell receptor (beta chain) originates from a study of T-cell memory formation after mild COVID-19. This clonotype has more than one count but fewer than ten. The antigen is not known. UMIs and sample barcodes were carried by the TCR alpha and TCR beta cDNA libraries that 5'RACE produced using constant-segment primers. TCRdb reprocessed the 5' RACE reads via MiXCR and lists one record per CDR3 protein. The data show just over 200,000 distinct CDR3 sequences, 9% to 10% seen once. Study-wide points: The finding that pre-infection memory included some responding clones suggested that cross-reactive memory joined.

From germline, CDR1 is LGHNA and CDR2 YSLEER. V gave up 0 bases and J gave up 4 bases, with 10 bases separating them. CDR3 size: 15 residues. The clonotype originates from a young man who had mild COVID-19 (a few samples of this study predate the infection). Cell type and time point are not known. V usage is TRBV4-3 and J usage is TRBJ1-5, with D hard to call. Sequencing was performed on PBMCs or a T cell subset sorted from them (not recorded which). CDR3 sequence: CASSQDLRDNQPQHF. The CDR3 DNA reads as TGCGCCAGCAGCCAAGATCTGCGGGATAATCAGCCCCAGCATTTT.